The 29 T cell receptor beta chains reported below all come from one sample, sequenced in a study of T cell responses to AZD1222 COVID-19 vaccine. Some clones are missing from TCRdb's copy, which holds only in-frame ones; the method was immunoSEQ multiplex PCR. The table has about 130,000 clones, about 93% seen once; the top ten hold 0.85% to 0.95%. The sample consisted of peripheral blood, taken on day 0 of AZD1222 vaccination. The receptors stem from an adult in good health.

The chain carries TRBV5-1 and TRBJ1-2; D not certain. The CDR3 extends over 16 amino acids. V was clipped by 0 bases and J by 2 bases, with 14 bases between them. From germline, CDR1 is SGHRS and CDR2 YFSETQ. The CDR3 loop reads CASSLDDISLNYGYTF. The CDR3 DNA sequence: TGCGCCAGCAGCTTGGACGACATCTCCCTCAACTATGGCTACACCTTC. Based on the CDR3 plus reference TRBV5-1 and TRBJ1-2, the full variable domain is KAGVTQTPRYLIKTRGQQVTLSCSPISGHRSVSWYQQTPGQGLQFLFEYFSETQRNKGNFPGRFSGRQFSNSRSEMNVSTLELGDSALYLCASSLDDISLNYGYTFGSGTRLTVV.

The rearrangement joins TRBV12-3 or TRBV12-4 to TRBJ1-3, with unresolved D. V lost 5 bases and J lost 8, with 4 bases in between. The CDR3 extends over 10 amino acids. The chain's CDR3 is CASSRHTIYF. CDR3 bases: TGTGCCAGCAGTAGGCACACCATATATTTT.

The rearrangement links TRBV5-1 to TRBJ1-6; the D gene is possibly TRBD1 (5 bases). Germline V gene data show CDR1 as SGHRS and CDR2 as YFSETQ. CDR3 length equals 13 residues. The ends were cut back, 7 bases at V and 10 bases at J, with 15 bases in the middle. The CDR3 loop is CASCKGTGSPLHF. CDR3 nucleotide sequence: TGCGCCAGCTGTAAAGGGACGGGATCACCCCTCCACTTT.

In DNA form, the CDR3 reads TGTGCCAGTAGCCGTGGGGTAATCTACGAGCAGTACTTC. Protein sequence: CASSRGVIYEQYF. V and J are TRBV19 and TRBJ2-7; no clear D gene. The CDR3 extends over 13 amino acids. The germline V and J ends were trimmed by 6 bases and 3 bases, with 12 bases remaining between them. Germline V lookup: CDR1 LNHDA, CDR2 SQIVND (reference sequence).

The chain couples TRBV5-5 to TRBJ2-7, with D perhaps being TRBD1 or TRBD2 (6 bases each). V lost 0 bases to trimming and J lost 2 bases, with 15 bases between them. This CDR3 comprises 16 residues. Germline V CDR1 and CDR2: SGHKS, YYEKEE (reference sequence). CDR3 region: CASSLAGGGTPYEQYF. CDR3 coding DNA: TGTGCCAGCAGCTTGGCAGGTGGGGGGACACCCTACGAGCAGTACTTC.

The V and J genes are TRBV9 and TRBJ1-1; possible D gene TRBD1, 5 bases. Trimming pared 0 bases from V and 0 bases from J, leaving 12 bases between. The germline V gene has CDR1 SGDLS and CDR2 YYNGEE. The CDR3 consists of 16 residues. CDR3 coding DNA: TGTGCCAGCAGCGTAGGAGGGGACGGGGTGAACACTGAAGCTTTCTTT. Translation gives CASSVGGDGVNTEAFF.

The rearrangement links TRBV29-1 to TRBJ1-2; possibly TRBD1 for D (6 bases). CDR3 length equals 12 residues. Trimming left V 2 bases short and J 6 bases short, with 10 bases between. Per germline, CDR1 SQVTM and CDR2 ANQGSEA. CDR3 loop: CSVETAGDGYTF. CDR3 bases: TGCAGCGTTGAAACGGCAGGGGATGGCTACACCTTC.

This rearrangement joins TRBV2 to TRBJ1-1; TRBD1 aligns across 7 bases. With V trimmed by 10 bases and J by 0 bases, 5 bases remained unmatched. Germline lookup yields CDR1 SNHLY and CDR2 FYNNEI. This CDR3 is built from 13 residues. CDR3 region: CATSTGLNTEAFF. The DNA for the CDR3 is TGTGCCACGTCGACAGGGTTGAACACTGAAGCTTTCTTT.

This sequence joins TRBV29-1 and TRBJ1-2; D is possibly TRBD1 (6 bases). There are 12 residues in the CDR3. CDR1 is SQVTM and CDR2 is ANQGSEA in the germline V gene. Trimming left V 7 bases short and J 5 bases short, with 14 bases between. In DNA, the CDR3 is TGCAGCGGGGACACGAACCCGTATGGCTACACCTTC. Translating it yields CSGDTNPYGYTF.

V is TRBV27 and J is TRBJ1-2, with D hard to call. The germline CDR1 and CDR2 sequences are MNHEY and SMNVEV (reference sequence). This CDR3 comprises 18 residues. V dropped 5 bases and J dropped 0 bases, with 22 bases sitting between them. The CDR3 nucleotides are TGTGCCAGCAGTCCGAATATAAATCAGGCGGGAGCTAACTATGGCTACACCTTC. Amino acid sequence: CASSPNINQAGANYGYTF.

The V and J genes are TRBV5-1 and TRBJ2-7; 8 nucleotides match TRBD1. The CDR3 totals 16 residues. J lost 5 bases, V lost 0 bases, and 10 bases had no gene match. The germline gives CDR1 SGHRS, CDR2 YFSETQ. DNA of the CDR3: TGCGCCAGCAGCTTGGCCCCGGGACAGGCGAATAACGAGCAGTACTTC. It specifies CASSLAPGQANNEQYF.

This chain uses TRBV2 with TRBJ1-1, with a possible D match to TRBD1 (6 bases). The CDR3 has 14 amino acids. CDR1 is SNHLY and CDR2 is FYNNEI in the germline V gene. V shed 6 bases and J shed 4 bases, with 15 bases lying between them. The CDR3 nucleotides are TGTGCCAGCAGATCTCGGGACATATCCACTGAAGCTTTCTTT. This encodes CASRSRDISTEAFF.

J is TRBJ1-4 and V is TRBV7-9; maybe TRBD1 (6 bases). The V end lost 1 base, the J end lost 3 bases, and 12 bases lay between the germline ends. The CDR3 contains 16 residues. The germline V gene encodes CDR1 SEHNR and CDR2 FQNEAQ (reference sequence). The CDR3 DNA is TGTGCCAGCAGCTTAGGAGCCCAGGGGCCTAATGAAAAACTGTTTTTT. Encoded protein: CASSLGAQGPNEKLFF.

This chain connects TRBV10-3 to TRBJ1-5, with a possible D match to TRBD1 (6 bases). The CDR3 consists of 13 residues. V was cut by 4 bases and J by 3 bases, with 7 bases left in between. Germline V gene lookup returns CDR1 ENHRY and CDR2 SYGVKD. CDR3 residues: CAISGDINQPQHF. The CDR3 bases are TGTGCCATCAGTGGGGACATCAATCAGCCCCAGCATTTT.

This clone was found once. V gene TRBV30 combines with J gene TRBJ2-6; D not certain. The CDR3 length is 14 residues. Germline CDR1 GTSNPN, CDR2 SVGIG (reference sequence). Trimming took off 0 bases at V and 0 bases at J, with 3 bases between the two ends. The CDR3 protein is CAWSVDSGANVLTF. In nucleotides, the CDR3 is TGTGCCTGGAGTGTAGACTCTGGGGCCAACGTCCTGACTTTC.

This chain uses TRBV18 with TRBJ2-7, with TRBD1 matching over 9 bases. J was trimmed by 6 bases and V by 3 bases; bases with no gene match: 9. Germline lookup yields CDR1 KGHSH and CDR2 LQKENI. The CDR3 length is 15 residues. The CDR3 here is CASSPGTGTNSEQYF. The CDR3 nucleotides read TGTGCCAGCTCACCCGGGACAGGGACGAACTCCGAGCAGTACTTC.

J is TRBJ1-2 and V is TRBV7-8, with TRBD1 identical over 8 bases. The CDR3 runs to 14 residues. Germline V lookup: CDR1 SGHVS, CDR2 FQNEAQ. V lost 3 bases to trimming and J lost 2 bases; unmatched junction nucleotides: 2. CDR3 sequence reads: CASSLNRGNYGYTF. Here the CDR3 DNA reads TGTGCCAGCAGCTTGAACAGGGGGAACTATGGCTACACCTTC.

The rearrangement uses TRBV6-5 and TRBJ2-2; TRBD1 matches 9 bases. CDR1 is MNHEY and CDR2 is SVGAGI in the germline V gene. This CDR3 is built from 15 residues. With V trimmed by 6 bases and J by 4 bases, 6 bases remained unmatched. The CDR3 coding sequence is TGTGCCAGCAGCAGACAGGGGGTGGTCACCGGGGAGCTGTTTTTT. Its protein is CASSRQGVVTGELFF.

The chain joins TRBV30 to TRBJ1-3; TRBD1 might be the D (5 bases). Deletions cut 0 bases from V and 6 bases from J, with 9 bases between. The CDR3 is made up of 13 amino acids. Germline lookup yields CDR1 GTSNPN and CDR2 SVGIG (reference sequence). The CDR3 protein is CAWSVAGQNTIYF. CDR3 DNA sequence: TGTGCCTGGAGTGTCGCAGGGCAAAACACCATATATTTT. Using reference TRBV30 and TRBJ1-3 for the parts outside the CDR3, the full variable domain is SQTIHQWPATLVQPVGSPLSLECTVEGTSNPNLYWYRQAAGRGLQLLFYSVGIGQISSEVPQNLSASRPQDRQFILSSKKLLLSDSGFYLCAWSVAGQNTIYFGEGSWLTVV.

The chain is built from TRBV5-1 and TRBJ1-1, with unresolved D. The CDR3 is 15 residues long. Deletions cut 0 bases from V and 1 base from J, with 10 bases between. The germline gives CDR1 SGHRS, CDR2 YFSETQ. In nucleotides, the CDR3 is TGCGCCAGCAGCTTGGAAAGCAGGCAGAACACTGAAGCTTTCTTT. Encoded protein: CASSLESRQNTEAFF.

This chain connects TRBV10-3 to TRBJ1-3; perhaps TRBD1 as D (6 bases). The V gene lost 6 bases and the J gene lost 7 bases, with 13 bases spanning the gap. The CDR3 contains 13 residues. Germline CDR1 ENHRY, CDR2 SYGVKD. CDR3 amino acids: CAISLQGGNTIYF. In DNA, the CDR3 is TGTGCCATCAGCCTACAGGGAGGCAACACCATATATTTT.

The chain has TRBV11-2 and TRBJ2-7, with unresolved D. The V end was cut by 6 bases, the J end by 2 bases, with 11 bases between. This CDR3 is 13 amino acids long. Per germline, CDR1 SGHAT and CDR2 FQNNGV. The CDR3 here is CASSLGSPYEQYF. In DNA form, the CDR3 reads TGTGCCAGCAGTTTGGGGTCCCCCTACGAGCAGTACTTC.

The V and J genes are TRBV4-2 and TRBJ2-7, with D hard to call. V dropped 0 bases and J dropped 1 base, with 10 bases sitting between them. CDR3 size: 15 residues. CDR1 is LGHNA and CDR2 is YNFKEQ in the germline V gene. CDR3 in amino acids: CASSQEELESYEQYF. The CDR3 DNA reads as TGTGCCAGCAGCCAAGAGGAACTTGAGTCCTACGAGCAGTACTTC.

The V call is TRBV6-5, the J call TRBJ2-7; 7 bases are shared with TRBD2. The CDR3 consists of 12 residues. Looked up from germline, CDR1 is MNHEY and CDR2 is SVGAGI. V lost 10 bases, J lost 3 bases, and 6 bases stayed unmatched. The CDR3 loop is CAIPGGVYEQYF. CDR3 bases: TGTGCCATTCCTGGGGGGGTCTACGAGCAGTACTTC.

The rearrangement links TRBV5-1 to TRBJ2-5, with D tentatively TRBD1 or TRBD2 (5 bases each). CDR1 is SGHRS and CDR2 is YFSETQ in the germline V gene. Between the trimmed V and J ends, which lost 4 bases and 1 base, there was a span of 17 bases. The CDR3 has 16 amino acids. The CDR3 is CASSTAGTQGQETQYF. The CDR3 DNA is TGCGCCAGCAGCACCGCCGGGACCCAGGGCCAAGAGACCCAGTACTTC.

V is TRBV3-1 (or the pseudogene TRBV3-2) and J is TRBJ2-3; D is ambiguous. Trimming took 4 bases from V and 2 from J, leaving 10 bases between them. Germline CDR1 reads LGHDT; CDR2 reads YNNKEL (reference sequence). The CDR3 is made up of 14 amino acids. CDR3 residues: CASSPLSYTDTQYF. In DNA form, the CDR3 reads TGTGCCAGCAGCCCCCTTTCCTACACAGATACGCAGTATTTT.

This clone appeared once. Here the CDR3 reads CASSWRGPGFNYGYTF. For the CDR3, the DNA is TGTGCCAGCAGTTGGAGGGGGCCAGGGTTTAACTATGGCTACACCTTC. This chain connects TRBV27 to TRBJ1-2; TRBD1 agrees at 7 bases. The CDR3 has 16 amino acids. Germline CDR1 reads MNHEY; CDR2 reads SMNVEV (reference sequence). J was trimmed by 1 base and V by 4 bases; bases with no gene match: 9.

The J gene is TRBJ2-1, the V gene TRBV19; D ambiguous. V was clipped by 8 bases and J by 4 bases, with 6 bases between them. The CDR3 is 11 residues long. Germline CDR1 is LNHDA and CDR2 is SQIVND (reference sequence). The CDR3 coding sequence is TGTGCCAGTGCCTATTACAATGAGCAGTTCTTC. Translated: CASAYYNEQFF.

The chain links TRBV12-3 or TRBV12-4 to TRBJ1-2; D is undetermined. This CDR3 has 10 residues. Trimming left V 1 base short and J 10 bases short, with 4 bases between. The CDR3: CASSLDTYTF. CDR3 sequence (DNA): TGTGCCAGCAGTTTAGACACCTACACCTTC.